This passage covers 15 T cell receptor beta chains from one sample sequenced in a study of post-analysis software for immune sequencing data. Libraries were made from TCR beta cDNA, and they carried unique molecular identifiers. A single record per CDR3 protein comes from TCRdb applying MiXCR to the PCR reads. The sample includes hundreds of thousands of distinct CDR3 sequences, less than 35% of them seen just once. Antigen specificity for these receptors is unknown. Study-level results: TRBV5-6, TRBV5-1 and TRBV20-1 belonged to a set of five TRBV segments that were more frequent in patients than controls.

Sequencing input: blood. The receptors were gathered from a girl aged 10 to 17 with multiple sclerosis.

This clonotype appeared a few times. V is TRBV28 and J is TRBJ2-7, with TRBD2 matching 14 bases. V shed 7 bases, J shed 3 bases, and the junction held 11 bases outside the gene matches. The CDR3 runs to 17 residues. The germline V gene has CDR1 MDHEN and CDR2 SYDVKM. The CDR3 loop reads CASIYQGGTSGSYEQYF. The CDR3 nucleotides are TGTGCCAGCATCTATCAGGGGGGGACTAGCGGGAGCTACGAGCAGTACTTC.

J is TRBJ2-2 and V is TRBV5-1, with 7 bases lining up with TRBD1. J gave up 5 bases and V 5 bases, and 9 bases lay outside the gene matches. CDR1 and CDR2 (germline): SGHRS, YFSETQ. This CDR3 is 15 amino acids long. The CDR3 region has the DNA TGCGCCAGCAGTGGCCAGGGGGTGACGACCGGGGAGCTGTTTTTT. It specifies CASSGQGVTTGELFF. Full variable domain (outside the CDR3, taken from reference TRBV5-1 and TRBJ2-2): KAGVTQTPRYLIKTRGQQVTLSCSPISGHRSVSWYQQTPGQGLQFLFEYFSETQRNKGNFPGRFSGRQFSNSRSEMNVSTLELGDSALYLCASSGQGVTTGELFFGEGSRLTVL.

Concerning this clonotype: Likely a read error: the CDR3 ends without its conserved phenylalanine or tryptophan. The chain recombines TRBV29-1 with TRBJ2-1; 14 positions match TRBD2. The junction had 5 bases not matched to a gene; V was cut back by 4 bases and J by 6 bases. Germline lookup yields CDR1 SQVTM and CDR2 ANQGSEA. This CDR3 has 15 residues. The CDR3 coding sequence is TGCAGCGTTGGGACTAGCGGGAGGTTTGGCAATGAGCAGTTCTGC. Encoded protein: CSVGTSGRFGNEQFC.

This clonotype was observed a few times. The chain employs TRBV18 and TRBJ2-3, with a possible D match to TRBD1 (5 bases). Trimming cost V 2 bases and J 5 bases, with 14 bases left between them. This CDR3 comprises 15 residues. The germline V gene has CDR1 KGHSH and CDR2 LQKENI. CDR3 sequence reads: CASSPGQGGGDTQYF. The CDR3 region has the DNA TGTGCCAGCTCACCAGGCCAGGGTGGTGGAGATACGCAGTATTTT. The entire variable domain, with the rest obtained from reference TRBV18 and TRBJ2-3, is as follows: NAGVMQNPRHLVRRRGQEARLRCSPMKGHSHVYWYRQLPEEGLKFMVYLQKENIIDESGMPKERFSAEFPKEGPSILRIQQVVRGDSAAYFCASSPGQGGGDTQYFGPGTRLTVL.

Only a few counts were recorded for this clonotype. A read error may produce the germline difference seen at one junction end. The chain recombines TRBV28 with TRBJ2-1, with TRBD1 matching 8 bases. Germline CDR1 and CDR2: MDHEN and SYDVKM. CDR3 size: 15 residues. Here the CDR3 DNA reads TGTGCCAGCAGCATACAGGGGGTTCCCTACAATGGGCAGTTCTTC. Translation: CASSIQGVPYNGQFF.

This clonotype was counted only a few times. CDR3 sequence: CASSQGLSGQGAFNEQFF. The CDR3 coding sequence is TGCGCCAGCAGCCAGGGGTTGTCGGGACAGGGGGCGTTCAATGAGCAGTTCTTC. The chain has TRBV4-3 and TRBJ2-1, with 12 bases identical to TRBD1. The V gene end was trimmed by 3 bases and the J gene end by 6 bases; junction bases not matched to a gene: 12. The germline V gene encodes CDR1 LGHNA and CDR2 YSLEER. The CDR3 runs to 18 residues.

The rearrangement joins TRBV4-1 to TRBJ2-1, with no clear D. The CDR3 has 11 residues. Germline lookup yields CDR1 MGHRA and CDR2 YSYEKL. V was clipped by 0 bases and J by 13 bases, with 7 bases between them. In nucleotides, the CDR3 is TGCGCCAGCAGCCAAGATTCGGCTCAGTTCTTC. Protein: CASSQDSAQFF.

The gene calls are TRBV11-2 and TRBJ1-1; TRBD1 aligns across 9 bases. J gave up 8 bases and V 3 bases, and 7 bases lay outside the gene matches. CDR1 and CDR2 (germline): SGHAT, FQNNGV. This CDR3 contains 14 residues. The CDR3 loop reads CASSFLQGASEAFF. The CDR3 coding sequence is TGTGCCAGCAGCTTTTTACAGGGGGCAAGCGAAGCTTTCTTT.

The chain links TRBV7-2 to TRBJ1-1; D call uncertain. Deletions cut 2 bases from V and 0 bases from J, with 10 bases between. CDR3 size: 15 residues. Germline V gene sequence: CDR1 SGHTA, CDR2 FQGNSA. The CDR3 sequence is CASSLRGGVNTEAFF. In DNA form, the CDR3 reads TGTGCCAGCAGCTTACGGGGTGGGGTGAACACTGAAGCTTTCTTT.

This clonotype has just a few counts. The chain uses TRBV7-2 and TRBJ2-7; 7 bases map to TRBD1. V shed 2 bases, J shed 3 bases, and the junction held 4 bases outside the gene matches. Per germline, CDR1 SGHTA and CDR2 FQGNSA. This CDR3 is built from 14 residues. The CDR3: CASSLTGVGYEQYF. CDR3 nucleotide sequence: TGTGCCAGCAGCTTAACAGGGGTGGGCTACGAGCAGTACTTC.

The chain links TRBV6-6 to TRBJ2-1; 8 bases line up with TRBD2. The germline V gene has CDR1 MNHNY and CDR2 SVGAGI (reference sequence). V lost 5 bases and J lost 6; bases outside the gene matches: 9. There are 15 residues in the CDR3. In DNA form, the CDR3 reads TGTGCCAGCAGTACACTCCCGGGACTAGTCAATGAGCAGTTCTTC. Translation gives CASSTLPGLVNEQFF.

The V gene is TRBV7-2, the J gene TRBJ2-3, with D tentatively TRBD1 or TRBD2 (5 bases each). V dropped 5 bases and J dropped 5 bases, with 17 bases sitting between them. The length of the CDR3 is 15 residues. CDR1 SGHTA and CDR2 FQGNSA come from the germline V gene. The CDR3 region is CASSHRDLGKDTQYF. The CDR3 nucleotides read TGTGCCAGCAGCCACCGGGACCTCGGGAAAGATACGCAGTATTTT.

This chain joins TRBV20-1 and TRBJ1-4; D remains unclear. This CDR3 spans 14 amino acids. Trimming pared 0 bases from V and 11 bases from J, leaving 16 bases between. The V gene's germline CDR1 is DFQATT and CDR2 SNEGSKA (reference sequence). DNA of the CDR3: TGCAGTGCTAGAGATCCCGGCGGATCCGGGAAACTGTTTTTT. Translated: CSARDPGGSGKLFF.

This clonotype turned up a few times. The genes are TRBV5-4 and TRBJ2-7; possibly TRBD2 for D (7 bases). The CDR3 is made up of 14 amino acids. The ends were cut back, 1 base at V and 2 bases at J, with 10 bases in the middle. The germline gives CDR1 SGHNT, CDR2 YYREEE (reference sequence). DNA of the CDR3: TGTGCCAGCAGCTTGAGGGGGGGGACCTACGAGCAGTACTTC. Translated: CASSLRGGTYEQYF. The entire variable domain, with the rest obtained from reference TRBV5-4 and TRBJ2-7, is as follows: ETGVTQSPTHLIKTRGQQVTLRCSSQSGHNTVSWYQQALGQGPQFIFQYYREEENGRGNFPPRFSGLQFPNYSSELNVNALELDDSALYLCASSLRGGTYEQYFGPGTRLTVT.

This clonotype appeared once. The chain uses TRBV6-2 or TRBV6-3 and TRBJ2-7; 7 nucleotides agree with TRBD2. Germline V gene lookup returns CDR1 MNHEY and CDR2 SVGEGT. The CDR3 is 15 residues long. With V trimmed by 8 bases and J by 2 bases, 12 bases remained unmatched. The CDR3 DNA follows: TGTGCCAGCTTCAAGCCGGCTAGCGGTACCTACGAGCAGTACTTC. Translated: CASFKPASGTYEQYF.